Described below is a single TCR beta chain sequence and its context. Its antigen is undetermined. With about 470 ng total RNA as template and a constant-region primer, TCR beta cDNA was made. ARM-PCR, slightly modified, supplied the TCR beta libraries through three nested multiplex PCR rounds. A C-beta reverse primer and TRBV1-TRBV30 forward primers served in each of the first two PCR rounds, at 10 cycles apiece. TCRdb re-called the multiplex PCR reads with MiXCR, one entry per CDR3 protein. The repertoire holds under 200,000 distinct CDR3 sequences, with approximately 86% as singletons. The CDR3 covers 13 residues. Per germline, CDR1 KGHDR and CDR2 SFDVKD. The junction had 10 bases not matched to a gene; V was cut back by 7 bases and J by 12 bases. The data are from a study of tumor-infiltrating lymphocytes in primary liver carcinoma. Study context: Patients were both men and women, whose ages ran from 30 to 69 years.

The study's findings and limits: Tumor-blood pairs (like tumor-adjacent pairs) overlapped less than tumor region pairs did.

Unsorted bulk tissue, about 19-32 mg of it, served as the source for co-extraction of RNA and DNA. The sequenced sample was tumor tissue from primary liver carcinoma. The sequence derives from a man aged 35 to 55 with primary liver carcinoma and hepatitis B virus infection. This chain joins TRBV24-1 and TRBJ2-1; 8 positions match TRBD2. The CDR3 DNA sequence: TGTGCCACCAGACTAGCGGATCAGACTGCGCAGTTCTTC. This gives the protein CATRLADQTAQFF.